This is a list of T cell receptor beta chains from one sample in a study of blood T cell repertoires in COVID-19. The method was immunoSEQ multiplex PCR; TCRdb's version includes in-frame clones alone and lacks a portion of them. The sample contains approximately 190,000 clones, less than 90% of which appear only once. Source material: PBMCs or T cells enriched from blood (not recorded which). These receptors were obtained from a woman between 25 and 40 years old who had been exposed to COVID-19. Each CDR3 is given with its conserved first and last residue. Rows give clone size only sometimes, using once, few, many, or a class for an expanded clone.

>TRBV2|NA
CASRVSEWNYGYTF
>TRBV7-2|NA
CASSLDRSGGTDTQYF
>TRBV19|NA
CASSNLNSPLHF
>TRBV10-3|NA
CAIISGGEQYF
>TRBV6-2/TRBV6-3|NA
CASSYGGSHYEQYF
>TRBV3-1/TRBV3-2|NA
CASSQGTGSAGNTIYF
>TRBV27|NA
CASSSDNNGYTF
>TRBV5-1|NA
CASSTEEGDTKAFF
>TRBV27|NA
CASSGFSQGLGYGYTF
>TRBV11-2|NA
CASSPDWVTQETQYF
>TRBV6-1|NA
CASSELGSQPQHF
>TRBV19|NA
CAAQGADTQYF
>TRBV3-1/TRBV3-2|NA
CASSLHSLAEMNTQYF
>TRBV2|NA
CASSDGTSYEQYF
>TRBV19|NA
CASTGGAGRAQYF
>TRBV5-6|NA
CASSGWSPDQETQYF
>TRBV7-9|few
CASSNTGTGAGYTF
>TRBV19|NA
CASKLSNTEAFF
>TRBV15|NA
CATSRFPGQSYGYTF
>TRBV19|NA
CASSIGRPAYGYTF
>TRBV2|NA
CASRALPTSGGAPDTQYF
>TRBV27|NA
CASREGGQPQHF
>TRBV7-9|NA
CASSDRTGGVNTEAFF
>TRBV7-9|NA
CASSPTSGGAPGELFF
>TRBV30|NA
CALDRDLYEQYF
>TRBV19|NA
CASSRGQGEQFF
>TRBV6-5|NA
CASCGRSYNSPLHF
>TRBV24-1|NA
CATSEHAGRGSYEQYF
>TRBV5-1|NA
CASSPGQQNTEAFF
>TRBV14|NA
CASSHNRGLTYEQYF
>TRBV11-1|NA
CASSSIPGNSPLHF
>TRBV5-4|NA
CASSRSAGDYTGELFF
>TRBV6-5|NA
CASSYSRAGGYYEQYF
>TRBV27|few
CATGMGQGNQPQHF
>TRBV27|NA
CASSLSGRRNTGELFF
>TRBV30|NA
CAWSEIGGGGQPQHF
>TRBV19|once
CASSILPSVGYGYTF
>TRBV6-2/TRBV6-3|NA
CASSPTGGGRTEAFF
>TRBV7-2|few
CASSQPRGSNQPQHF
>TRBV7-6|NA
CASSLTGQNNEKLFF
>TRBV4-1|NA
CASSQGGGGGNTEAFF
>TRBV5-1|NA
CASSFGQGYGEQYF
>TRBV10-3|NA
CAISAARSGPVTQYF
>TRBV30|NA
CAFQGGNSGYTF
>TRBV14|NA
CASSLPGGYEQYF
>TRBV19|NA
CASSILSSYNEQFF
>TRBV11-2|NA
CASSLGGSSGTQHF
>TRBV7-9|NA
CASSPQGKAEAFF
>TRBV5-1|NA
CASRVRSEQTASGANVLTF
>TRBV5-7|NA
CASTQGQPTYNEQFF
>TRBV18|NA
CASSTEWATEAFF
>TRBV4-1|few
CASSQVWVSGQALRGNRTEAFF
>TRBV30|NA
CAWIPAGGILSTDTQYF
>TRBV6-5|NA
CASSYRGQFSYNEQFF
>TRBV20-1|NA
CSARTDLLAFF
>TRBV6-5|NA
CASSLRQGGNSPLHF
>TRBV3-1/TRBV3-2|NA
CASSHPARASSYEQYF
>TRBV6-5|NA
CASNRGDTEAFF
>TRBV7-2|NA
CASSFDPLRDSSYEQYF
>TRBV7-8|NA
CASSPGTSGGYQETQYF